Listed below are T cell receptor beta chains from one sample, sequenced in a study of shared clonotypes between healthy human individuals. Assay: immunoSEQ multiplex PCR; the TCRdb copy retains only in-frame clones and omits some. This table has roughly 1,600,000 clones, less than 99% appearing once. Sequencing was carried out using naive CD4+ T cells sorted from blood. These receptors were collected from a man in his thirties or forties in good health. The CDR3 runs from the conserved cysteine through the conserved F or W. D genes are given only for firm matches.

d_call | j_call | cdr3_length | v_call | cdr3_aa | cdr3_nt
TRBD2 | TRBJ2-3 | 16 | TRBV5-1 | CASSLPVAGSTDTQYF | TGCGCCAGCAGCTTGCCTGTAGCGGGGTCCACAGATACGCAGTATTTT
- | TRBJ2-7 | 15 | TRBV10-3 | CAISDALGGIGEQYF | TGTGCCATCAGTGACGCCCTAGGCGGGATAGGCGAGCAGTACTTC
TRBD1 | TRBJ2-1 | 15 | TRBV7-9 | CASSRGTVGANEQFF | TGTGCCAGCAGCCGAGGGACAGTAGGGGCCAATGAGCAGTTCTTC
- | TRBJ2-3 | 14 | TRBV5-5 | CASSSALGTDTQYF | TGTGCCAGCAGCTCCGCACTAGGGACAGATACGCAGTATTTT
- | TRBJ2-6 | 16 | TRBV5-5 | CASSSGVSPGANVLTF | TGTGCCAGCAGCTCAGGCGTGAGTCCTGGGGCCAACGTCCTGACTTTC
TRBD1 | TRBJ1-2 | 18 | TRBV28 | CASLARDSVISALGGYTF | TGTGCCAGCCTAGCCCGGGACAGTGTGATTTCGGCCTTGGGTGGCTACACCTTC
TRBD2 | TRBJ2-7 | 20 | TRBV4-2 | CASSQDPLAGSPHGGYEQYF | TGTGCCAGCAGCCAAGACCCGCTAGCGGGATCCCCTCACGGCGGCTACGAGCAGTACTTC
TRBD2 | TRBJ2-1 | 15 | TRBV7-2 | CASSLGLAAYNEQFF | TGTGCCAGCAGCTTAGGGCTAGCGGCCTACAATGAGCAGTTCTTC
- | TRBJ2-3 | 15 | TRBV5-6 | CASSLLGQGADTQYF | TGTGCCAGCAGCTTGTTAGGGCAGGGCGCAGATACGCAGTATTTT
- | TRBJ2-5 | 12 | TRBV29-1 | CSVVSIPETQYF | TGCAGCGTTGTCAGTATTCCGGAGACCCAGTACTTC
- | TRBJ2-1 | 15 | TRBV11-3 | CASSSSTMGYNEQFF | TGTGCCAGCAGCTCCTCTACTATGGGGTACAATGAGCAGTTCTTC
- | TRBJ2-7 | 13 | TRBV30 | CAWSVQTTYEQYF | TGTGCCTGGAGTGTACAGACCACCTACGAGCAGTACTTC
TRBD2 | TRBJ2-7 | 16 | TRBV28 | CASSSAPAGTKYEQYF | TGTGCCAGCAGTTCCGCCCCGGCCGGGACTAAGTACGAGCAGTACTTC
- | TRBJ1-1 | 13 | TRBV28 | CASIPDPGGEAFF | TGTGCCAGCATTCCTGACCCTGGGGGTGAAGCTTTCTTT
- | TRBJ1-1 | 11 | TRBV6-1 | CASIAYTEAFF | TGTGCCAGCATCGCCTACACTGAAGCTTTCTTT
- | TRBJ1-5 | 14 | TRBV27 | CASSIFQTNQPQHF | TGTGCCAGCAGTATTTTCCAGACTAATCAGCCCCAGCATTTT
- | TRBJ1-2 | 12 | TRBV29-1 | CSVAEAAGGYTF | TGCAGCGTTGCGGAAGCTGCGGGGGGCTACACCTTC
- | TRBJ2-2 | 16 | TRBV4-1 | CASSQEGQRGSGELFF | TGCGCCAGCAGCCAAGAGGGACAACGGGGGAGCGGGGAGCTGTTTTTT
- | TRBJ2-6 | 15 | TRBV19 | CASSTGDSGANVLTF | TGTGCCAGTAGTACCGGGGACTCTGGGGCCAACGTCCTGACTTTC
TRBD2 | TRBJ2-1 | 18 | TRBV4-1 | CASSQELVAGGHYNEQFF | TGCGCCAGCAGCCAAGAATTAGTAGCGGGAGGCCATTACAATGAGCAGTTCTTC